This T cell receptor (beta chain) appears in the sequencing data of a study of blood T cell repertoires in COVID-19. Overall study: COVID-19 samples collected from the United States, Italy and Spain covered acute and convalescent phases. In each case, the material was cDNA or gDNA derived from T cells, B-cell-depleted T cells, or PBMCs.

The sample holds one count of this clone. CDR3 length: 13 residues. V lost 6 bases, J lost 4 bases, and 2 bases stayed unmatched. In the original workflow: Amplified reference gene primers provided the basis for estimating nucleated cell counts. Using immunoSEQ multiplex PCR, the repertoire was profiled, and TCRdb retains in-frame clones only, with some absent. V, J and clone size reflect that table, while D and trimming were determined from the DNA. The sample has about 220,000 clones, roughly 84% seen once; the top ten hold around 20%. This TCR was recovered from a man between 25 and 39 years old with active or convalescent COVID-19. This sequence joins TRBV12-3 or TRBV12-4 and TRBJ2-1, with 8 bases that match TRBD2. Material: peripheral blood. CDR3 amino acids: CASRGTRYNEQFF. Written as DNA, the CDR3 is TGTGCCAGCAGGGGGACTAGATACAATGAGCAGTTCTTC.